What follows are 16 T cell receptor beta chains derived from one specimen sequenced in a study of T cell responses to AZD1222 COVID-19 vaccine. The data were produced by immunoSEQ multiplex PCR, yet TCRdb's version contains in-frame clones alone and is incomplete. The sample lists more than 150,000 clones; around 90% were seen once. The specimen was peripheral blood, collected on day 0 of AZD1222 vaccination. The receptors shown here come from an adult in good health.

The chain recombines TRBV4-1 with TRBJ1-2, with D unclear. Trimming pared 4 bases from V and 5 bases from J, leaving 14 bases between. CDR1 and CDR2 (germline): MGHRA, YSYEKL. The CDR3 contains 14 residues. CDR3 amino acids: CASSRSGGQYGYTF. The CDR3 coding sequence is TGCGCCAGCAGCCGGTCCGGTGGTCAGTATGGCTACACCTTC.

The chain recombines TRBV7-9 with TRBJ2-2, with D uncertain. Germline V gene sequence: CDR1 SEHNR, CDR2 FQNEAQ (reference sequence). The V end lost 5 bases, the J end lost 5 bases, and 12 bases lay between the germline ends. The CDR3 is 14 residues long. CDR3 in DNA: TGTGCCAGCAGCCCACAAGGGAAGACCGGGGAGCTGTTTTTT. Translated: CASSPQGKTGELFF.

This clone was recorded a few times. The V and J genes are TRBV21-1 and TRBJ1-1; the D call TRBD1 from the table was never checked on the DNA. TRBV21-1 is shown as a pseudogene. CDR3 length equals 12 residues. The CDR3: CAGQGQGTEAFF. The CDR3 region has the DNA TGTGCCGGACAGGGGCAGGGCACTGAAGCTTTCTTT.

This chain joins TRBV11-2 and TRBJ2-7, with 9 bases matching TRBD2. Trimming at V came to 1 base and at J to 3 bases, leaving 13 bases not matched to a gene. The germline V gene encodes CDR1 SGHAT and CDR2 FQNNGV. This CDR3 spans 18 amino acids. This CDR3 is CASSLAAGVSGRFYEQYF. As DNA, the CDR3 is TGTGCCAGCAGCTTAGCAGCGGGGGTTAGCGGGAGATTCTACGAGCAGTACTTC.

This rearrangement joins TRBV6-5 to TRBJ1-6; a possible D gene is TRBD1 (6 bases). Germline loops: CDR1 MNHEY, CDR2 SVGAGI. The CDR3 length is 15 residues. With 0 bases removed from V and 10 bases from J, the gap between germline ends came to 13 bases. The chain's CDR3 is CASSYSAGDTSPLHF. CDR3 coding DNA: TGTGCCAGCAGTTACTCGGCAGGGGATACCTCACCCCTCCACTTT.

As to this clone: Sequence at one end of the junction differs from germline and may be a read error. The CDR3 reads CASSLDTNTGELFF. The CDR3, as DNA: TGTGCTAGCAGCTTAGATACGAACACCGGGGAGCTGTTTTTT. The chain carries TRBV7-7 and TRBJ2-2; no firm D call. The CDR3 loop spans 14 amino acids. Germline V gives CDR1 SSHAT, CDR2 FNYEAQ (reference sequence).

CDR3: CASSSHTDTQYF. Here the CDR3 DNA reads TGTGCCAGCAGTTCCCACACAGATACGCAGTATTTT. V and J are TRBV27 and TRBJ2-3; D not certain. Germline CDR1 and CDR2: MNHEY and SMNVEV (reference sequence). This CDR3 spans 12 amino acids. V gave up 4 bases and J gave up 2 bases, with 4 bases separating them.

V usage is TRBV5-1 and J usage is TRBJ1-3; 8 bases map to TRBD1. Germline V gene lookup returns CDR1 SGHRS and CDR2 YFSETQ. This CDR3 contains 15 residues. The V segment lost 0 bases and the J segment 3 bases; nucleotides outside the gene matches: 2. CDR3 residues: CASSLDRGYGNTIYF. The CDR3 DNA follows: TGCGCCAGCAGCTTGGACAGGGGGTATGGAAACACCATATATTTT.

V and J are TRBV29-1 and TRBJ1-1; no firm D call. Trimming left V 4 bases short and J 1 base short, with 10 bases between. The CDR3 is made up of 13 amino acids. In germline, CDR1 is SQVTM, CDR2 ANQGSEA. CDR3 amino acids: CSVVRTQNTEAFF. CDR3 nucleotide sequence: TGCAGCGTTGTCAGGACCCAGAACACTGAAGCTTTCTTT.

The J gene is TRBJ2-2, the V gene TRBV30; TRBD2 agrees at 8 bases. The germline CDR1 and CDR2 sequences are GTSNPN and SVGIG (reference sequence). The CDR3 covers 16 residues. V trimming: 5 bases; J trimming: 2 bases; junction bases outside the gene matches: 10. The chain's CDR3 is CAWYLAAGGNTGELFF. Here the CDR3 DNA reads TGTGCCTGGTACCTGGCGGCGGGAGGAAACACCGGGGAGCTGTTTTTT.

The chain carries TRBV7-9 and TRBJ2-3, with a weak D call TRBD1 (5 bases). Germline V CDR1 and CDR2: SEHNR, FQNEAQ (reference sequence). The germline V and J ends were trimmed by 1 base and 4 bases, with 12 bases remaining between them. This CDR3 spans 15 amino acids. The CDR3 sequence: CASSLVRRAADTQYF. CDR3 DNA: TGTGCCAGCAGCTTAGTTCGCAGGGCAGCAGATACGCAGTATTTT.

In its sample, this clone was seen once. The CDR3 loop reads CATSDPPRGSYGYTF. The DNA for the CDR3 is TGTGCCACCAGTGACCCCCCGAGGGGGAGCTATGGCTACACCTTC. The J gene is TRBJ1-2, the V gene TRBV24-1; D might be TRBD1 (6 bases). CDR1 is KGHDR and CDR2 is SFDVKD in the germline V gene. The CDR3 spans 15 residues. Between the trimmed V and J ends, which lost 4 bases and 4 bases, there was a span of 15 bases.

The V and J genes are TRBV11-2 and TRBJ2-7, with 12 nucleotides matching TRBD2. The CDR3 has 16 residues. V gave up 1 base and J gave up 3 bases; unmatched junction bases: 4. From germline, CDR1 is SGHAT and CDR2 FQNNGV. The CDR3 DNA sequence: TGTGCCAGCAGCTTAGGTGCGGGACTAGCGGGCTACGAGCAGTACTTC. This gives the protein CASSLGAGLAGYEQYF.

This chain connects TRBV28 to TRBJ1-1; the D gene is possibly TRBD1 (6 bases). The CDR3 is made up of 12 amino acids. CDR1 and CDR2 from the germline V gene are MDHEN and SYDVKM. Trimming removed 2 bases at V and 11 bases at J, with 12 bases between. Here the CDR3 DNA reads TGTGCCAGCAGTTTAAGGGGGACGCGCGCTTTCTTT. Its protein is CASSLRGTRAFF.

J is TRBJ1-3 and V is TRBV28; D unresolved. There are 15 residues in the CDR3. V shed 2 bases and J shed 1 base, with 9 bases lying between them. Germline lookup yields CDR1 MDHEN and CDR2 SYDVKM. This CDR3 is CASSLTAESGNTIYF. Written as DNA, the CDR3 is TGTGCCAGCAGTTTAACAGCCGAATCTGGAAACACCATATATTTT.

The chain is built from TRBV2 and TRBJ1-6, with D tentatively TRBD1 (6 bases). CDR3 length: 14 amino acids. Germline V gene sequence: CDR1 SNHLY, CDR2 FYNNEI. With 6 bases removed from V and 7 bases from J, the gap between germline ends came to 13 bases. This CDR3 reads CASRSGTLNSPLHF. The CDR3 nucleotides read TGTGCCAGCAGGTCCGGGACACTGAATTCACCCCTCCACTTT.